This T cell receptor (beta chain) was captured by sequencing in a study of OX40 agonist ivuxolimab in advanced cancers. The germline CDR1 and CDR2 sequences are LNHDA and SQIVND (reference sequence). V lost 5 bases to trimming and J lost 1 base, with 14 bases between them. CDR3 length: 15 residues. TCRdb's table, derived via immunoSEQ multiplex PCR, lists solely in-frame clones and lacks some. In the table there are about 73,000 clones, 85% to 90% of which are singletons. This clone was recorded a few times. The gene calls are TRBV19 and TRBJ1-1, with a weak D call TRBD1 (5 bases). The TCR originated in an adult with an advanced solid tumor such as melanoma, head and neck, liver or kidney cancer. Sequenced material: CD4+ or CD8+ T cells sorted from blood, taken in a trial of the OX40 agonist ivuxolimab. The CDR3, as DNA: TGTGCCAGTAGTCGAACCGGGACGGGGAACACTGAAGCTTTCTTT. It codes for CASSRTGTGNTEAFF.